Listed below are T cell receptor beta chains from one sample, sequenced in a study of T cell repertoires in cytomegalovirus infection. TCRdb fed the reads into MiXCR, producing one record per CDR3 protein. This repertoire shows fewer than 550,000 distinct CDR3 sequences, around 27% found once; its top ten account for 13%. The sequenced sample consisted of PBMCs. These receptors all stem from a human donor in good health (CMV status not recorded). Some clones in this sample may be carry-over from other donors' samples. CDR3s include the opening cysteine and the closing phenylalanine or tryptophan. The D gene is left open where the match is weak. Clone size is not always given. Where it is, it says once, few, many or a class for expanded clones.

D gene | CDR3 length | clone size | J gene | V gene | CDR3 protein | CDR3 DNA
NA | 19 | NA | TRBJ2-6 | TRBV19 | CASSFRGGLFVSGANVLTF | TGTGCCAGTAGTTTTAGGGGGGGATTATTCGTCTCTGGGGCCAACGTCCTGACTTTC
TRBD1 | 16 | few | TRBJ1-6 | TRBV23-1 | CASSQGQGVYNSPLHF | TGCGCCAGCAGTCAGGGACAGGGAGTCTATAATTCACCCCTCCACTTT
NA | 16 | NA | TRBJ1-1 | TRBV12-3/TRBV12-4 | CASSLFQGRRATEAFF | TGTGCCAGCAGTTTATTTCAGGGTCGGAGAGCGACTGAAGCTTTCTTT
NA | 16 | NA | TRBJ2-5 | TRBV6-5 | CASSYRRGRASETQYF | TGTGCCAGCAGTTACCGTAGGGGGAGGGCGTCAGAGACCCAGTACTTC
TRBD2 | 15 | NA | TRBJ2-2 | TRBV12-3/TRBV12-4 | CASSLGSGSFGELFF | TGTGCCAGCAGTTTGGGTAGCGGGAGTTTCGGGGAGCTGTTTTTT
NA | 16 | many | TRBJ1-2 | TRBV7-9 | CASSLVGLDGTYGYTF | TGTGCCAGCAGCCTCGTGGGACTAGACGGCACCTATGGCTACACCTTC
NA | 15 | many | TRBJ2-3 | TRBV12-3/TRBV12-4 | CASKPGGTSTDTQYF | TGTGCCAGCAAACCCGGCGGAACTAGCACAGATACGCAGTATTTT
TRBD2 | 13 | few | TRBJ2-1 | TRBV2 | CASGTSGRYEQFF | TGTGCCAGCGGGACTAGCGGGAGGTATGAGCAGTTCTTC
NA | 11 | few | TRBJ2-7 | TRBV24-1 | CATENGREQYF | TGTGCCACCGAAAACGGCCGGGAGCAGTACTTC
TRBD2 | 15 | few | TRBJ2-5 | TRBV11-2 | CASSFTSGLTETQYF | TGTGCCAGCAGCTTTACTAGCGGGCTGACGGAGACCCAGTACTTC
NA | 14 | many | TRBJ2-5 | TRBV7-2 | CASSLEPHRETQYF | TGTGCCAGCAGCTTAGAGCCCCATCGTGAGACCCAGTACTTC
NA | 12 | few | TRBJ2-5 | TRBV10-3 | CAISGQRETQYF | TGTGCCATCAGTGGCCAAAGAGAGACCCAGTACTTC
NA | 18 | NA | TRBJ1-2 | TRBV19 | CASSPYLIGTLSGYGYTF | TGTGCCAGTAGTCCCTATCTTATCGGGACCTTAAGCGGCTATGGCTACACCTTC
TRBD1 | 13 | many | TRBJ1-1 | TRBV12-3/TRBV12-4 | CASTSGQGWLAFF | TGTGCCAGCACCTCCGGACAGGGGTGGTTGGCTTTCTTT
NA | 12 | NA | TRBJ2-7 | TRBV29-1 | CSVRDQFDEQYF | TGCAGCGTGAGGGACCAATTCGACGAGCAGTACTTC
NA | 12 | NA | TRBJ2-1 | TRBV7-2 | CASSSWGDEQFF | TGTGCCAGCAGCTCCTGGGGGGATGAGCAGTTCTTC
NA | 13 | many | TRBJ2-2 | TRBV5-4 | CASSLPYRGELFF | TGTGCCAGCAGCTTACCCTATAGAGGGGAGCTGTTTTTT
NA | 16 | NA | TRBJ2-3 | TRBV11-3 | CASSLDLGGGADTQYF | TGTGCCAGCAGCTTAGATCTCGGTGGGGGAGCAGATACGCAGTATTTT
TRBD1 | 15 | NA | TRBJ1-2 | TRBV7-3 | CASSPGQAGDYGYTF | TGTGCCAGCAGCCCCGGACAGGCGGGGGACTATGGCTACACCTTC
NA | 13 | few | TRBJ1-6 | TRBV11-2 | CASRQSGPRRLHF | TGTGCCAGCAGGCAGTCCGGGCCGAGACGCCTCCACTTT
NA | 16 | NA | TRBJ1-3 | TRBV19 | CASSIDYRVAGNTIYF | TGTGCCAGTAGTATAGACTACAGGGTGGCTGGAAACACCATATATTTT
NA | 18 | NA | TRBJ2-7 | TRBV20-1 | CSAPGFLVERTNSYEQYF | TGCAGTGCTCCTGGGTTTTTAGTGGAGCGTACTAATTCCTACGAGCAGTACTTC
TRBD1 | 13 | few | TRBJ1-1 | TRBV30 | CAWSLQGFAEAFF | TGTGCCTGGAGCCTACAGGGGTTCGCTGAAGCTTTCTTT
TRBD1 | 14 | NA | TRBJ2-7 | TRBV29-1 | CSVRGGQGPLEQYF | TGCAGCGTTCGAGGGGGACAGGGACCTCTGGAGCAGTACTTC
TRBD2 | 15 | NA | TRBJ2-1 | TRBV28 | CASEVGTSGSNEQFF | TGTGCCAGCGAGGTGGGGACTAGCGGGAGCAATGAGCAGTTCTTC
TRBD2 | 15 | NA | TRBJ2-5 | TRBV7-4 | CASSGLAGGPETQYF | TGTGCCAGCAGTGGACTAGCGGGAGGGCCTGAGACCCAGTACTTC
NA | 14 | NA | TRBJ1-1 | TRBV30 | CAWSVGGGNTEAFF | TGTGCCTGGAGTGTAGGCGGCGGAAACACTGAAGCTTTCTTT
TRBD2 | 14 | many | TRBJ2-1 | TRBV7-8 | CASSGKRGNNEQFF | TGTGCCAGCAGCGGCAAGCGGGGTAACAATGAGCAGTTCTTC
NA | 15 | NA | TRBJ2-1 | TRBV7-8 | CASSLSPGQGNEQFF | TGTGCCAGCAGCCTTAGCCCCGGGCAGGGCAATGAGCAGTTCTTC
TRBD2 | 15 | many | TRBJ2-5 | TRBV4-1 | CASSQDGTSGETQYF | TGCGCCAGCAGCCAAGATGGGACTAGTGGAGAGACCCAGTACTTC
NA | 13 | NA | TRBJ2-3 | TRBV20-1 | CSARTANTDTQYF | TGCAGTGCCCGGACCGCTAACACAGATACGCAGTATTTT
TRBD2 | 12 | NA | TRBJ2-1 | TRBV2 | CASGSGYGEQFF | TGTGCCAGTGGTAGCGGGTATGGTGAGCAGTTCTTC
TRBD1 | 14 | many | TRBJ1-3 | TRBV12-3/TRBV12-4 | CASRGTGVGNTIYF | TGTGCCAGCAGGGGGACAGGGGTCGGAAACACCATATATTTT
TRBD1 | 13 | few | TRBJ1-1 | TRBV27 | CASSLQGEGEAFF | TGTGCCAGCAGTCTACAGGGGGAGGGTGAAGCTTTCTTT
TRBD2 | 16 | NA | TRBJ2-1 | TRBV11-1 | CASSLDVAGGMDEQFF | TGTGCCAGCAGCTTAGATGTAGCGGGAGGGATGGATGAGCAGTTCTTC
TRBD2 | 16 | NA | TRBJ2-4 | TRBV5-4 | CASSSGLAIAKNIQYF | TGTGCCAGCAGCTCTGGACTAGCGATAGCCAAAAACATTCAGTACTTC
TRBD2 | 15 | NA | TRBJ2-7 | TRBV7-9 | CASSYSGRVLHEQYF | TGTGCCAGCAGCTATAGCGGGAGGGTTCTCCACGAGCAGTACTTC
NA | 15 | few | TRBJ1-4 | TRBV19 | CASRDSGVDNEKLFF | TGTGCCAGTCGCGACTCGGGAGTAGACAATGAAAAACTGTTTTTT
TRBD2 | 17 | few | TRBJ2-1 | TRBV9 | CASSVVGGRTTYNEQFF | TGTGCCAGCAGCGTAGTAGGCGGGAGGACCACCTACAATGAGCAGTTCTTC
NA | 13 | many | TRBJ2-4 | TRBV6-2/TRBV6-3 | CASSRVAKNIQYF | TGTGCCAGCAGCAGGGTGGCCAAAAACATTCAGTACTTC
NA | 12 | few | TRBJ2-7 | TRBV10-3 | CAISDSSYEQYF | TGTGCCATCAGTGACTCCTCCTACGAGCAGTACTTC
NA | 15 | NA | TRBJ1-5 | TRBV19 | CASSISDGAGQPQHF | TGTGCCAGTAGTATTTCGGACGGGGCAGGTCAGCCCCAGCATTTT
TRBD1 | 15 | many | TRBJ1-6 | TRBV7-2 | CASSPWTGANSPLHF | TGTGCCAGCAGCCCGTGGACAGGGGCTAATTCACCCCTCCACTTT
NA | 13 | NA | TRBJ2-1 | TRBV7-2 | CASSRVSDNEQFF | TGTGCCAGCAGCCGAGTTTCGGACAATGAGCAGTTCTTC